This passage covers 22 T cell receptor beta chains from one sample sequenced in a study of cytomegalovirus exposure and HLA in healthy donors. PCR primers comprised 60 Vbeta and 13 Jbeta primers. Clones were read by immunoSEQ multiplex PCR, and TCRdb kept only the in-frame ones, dropping some. The data hold about 140,000 clones, with roughly 80% observed a single time. The sequenced material came from PBMCs. Receptors originate from a male donor in good health and CMV-seronegative.

The rearrangement joins TRBV28 to TRBJ1-4; no reliable D call. The germline V and J ends were trimmed by 4 bases and 7 bases, with 13 bases remaining between them. Germline CDR1 is MDHEN and CDR2 is SYDVKM. This CDR3 region has 14 residues. The CDR3 region has the DNA TGTGCCAGCAGTTCTCCAGGCCTGGGTGAAAAACTGTTTTTT. Encoded protein: CASSSPGLGEKLFF.

The chain uses TRBV29-1 and TRBJ1-5; no clear D. Germline CDR1 SQVTM, CDR2 ANQGSEA. Trimming cost V 8 bases and J 6 bases, with 17 bases left between them. The CDR3 length is 13 residues. The CDR3 protein is CSPYTARVQPQHF. The CDR3 DNA reads as TGCAGCCCTTACACCGCCCGTGTTCAGCCCCAGCATTTT. The variable domain in full, with the rest retrieved from reference TRBV29-1 and TRBJ1-5, is SAVISQKPSRDICQRGTSLTIQCQVDSQVTMMFWYRQQPGQSLTLIATANQGSEATYESGFVIDKFPISRPNLTFSTLTVSNMSPEDSSIYLCSPYTARVQPQHFGDGTRLSIL.

This rearrangement joins TRBV2 to TRBJ2-7; TRBD2 matches at 15 bases. This CDR3 contains 14 residues. Losses at the gene ends were 7 bases for V and 4 bases for J; bases not matched to a gene: 2. Germline CDR1 SNHLY, CDR2 FYNNEI. The CDR3, as DNA: TGTGCCAGCACCGGGACTAGCGGGAGGTACGAGCAGTACTTC. This translates into CASTGTSGRYEQYF.

This chain connects TRBV19 to TRBJ1-5; D possibly corresponds to TRBD1 (6 bases). Germline CDR1 is LNHDA and CDR2 is SQIVND (reference sequence). The CDR3 loop spans 15 amino acids. Trimming pared 6 bases from V and 1 base from J, leaving 13 bases between. The CDR3 DNA is TGTGCCAGTAGGCGGAACAGGGAAAGCAATCAGCCCCAGCATTTT. Protein: CASRRNRESNQPQHF.

The chain uses TRBV29-1 and TRBJ2-3; 9 bases line up with TRBD1. J lost 4 bases, V lost 3 bases, and 5 bases had no gene match. Germline CDR1 is SQVTM and CDR2 is ANQGSEA. This CDR3 has 14 residues. The CDR3, as DNA: TGCAGCGTTGAGCACACAGGGGGCGCAGATACGCAGTATTTT. The encoded protein is CSVEHTGGADTQYF.

This chain links TRBV30 with TRBJ2-1; possible D gene TRBD2, 7 bases. The CDR3 totals 17 residues. Germline CDR1 and CDR2: GTSNPN and SVGIG (reference sequence). V lost 1 base, J lost 4 bases, and 20 bases lay in between. The CDR3 is CAWSGLVGGALYNEQFF. Written as DNA, the CDR3 is TGTGCCTGGAGTGGTTTGGTAGGGGGGGCCCTATACAATGAGCAGTTCTTC.

The CDR3 here is CASSQVPGGVQYF. CDR3 bases: TGCGCCAGCAGCCAAGTCCCCGGGGGGGTTCAGTACTTC. The J gene is TRBJ2-7, the V gene TRBV4-1; 8 nucleotides align to TRBD2. CDR1 and CDR2 from the germline V gene are MGHRA and YSYEKL. The CDR3 has 13 amino acids. V shed 1 base and J 10 bases; nucleotides not matched to a gene: 6.

This chain uses TRBV6-5 with TRBJ1-2; 9 nucleotides align to TRBD1. CDR1 is MNHEY, CDR2 SVGAGI, per germline. CDR3 length: 16 amino acids. J gave up 3 bases and V 4 bases, and 9 bases lay outside the gene matches. CDR3 region: CASSSPRTGADYGYTF. The CDR3 DNA reads TGTGCCAGCAGTTCACCTAGGACAGGGGCGGACTATGGCTACACCTTC.

This clone was seen a single time. The chain couples TRBV28 to TRBJ1-1; tentative D call: TRBD1 (5 bases). Germline V CDR1 and CDR2: MDHEN, SYDVKM. Trimming left V 3 bases short and J 3 bases short, with 14 bases between. The CDR3 sequence is 15 residues long. DNA for the CDR3: TGTGCCAGCAGTTTTTTTCGGGGGTCGGACACTGAAGCTTTCTTT. It codes for CASSFFRGSDTEAFF.

The rearrangement links TRBV7-8 to TRBJ2-3; possible D gene TRBD1, 5 bases. Germline values: CDR1 SGHVS, CDR2 FQNEAQ. The ends were cut back, 2 bases at V and 4 bases at J, with 7 bases in the middle. The CDR3 sequence is 13 residues long. The CDR3 loop is CASSLQGPDTQYF. CDR3 nucleotide sequence: TGTGCCAGCAGCTTACAGGGCCCAGATACGCAGTATTTT.

This chain links TRBV18 with TRBJ2-7, with 13 positions matching TRBD2. CDR3 length: 15 amino acids. The V gene end was trimmed by 0 bases and the J gene end by 4 bases; junction bases not matched to a gene: 0. CDR1 and CDR2 from the germline V gene are KGHSH and LQKENI. DNA of the CDR3: TGTGCCAGCTCACCACCGACTAGCGGGGGGTACGAGCAGTACTTC. Amino acid sequence: CASSPPTSGGYEQYF.

The rearrangement uses TRBV7-2 and TRBJ2-4; 8 positions agree with TRBD2. The CDR3 runs 19 residues. Germline CDR1 reads SGHTA; CDR2 reads FQGNSA. V was pared by 0 bases and J by 1 base, with 11 bases of the junction left unmatched. The CDR3, as DNA: TGTGCCAGCAGCTTAGCGCTCACGTCGGGCGGGGGGGCCAAAAACATTCAGTACTTC. Translation gives CASSLALTSGGGAKNIQYF.

The chain links TRBV25-1 to TRBJ2-5; the D gene is possibly TRBD1 (6 bases). CDR1 and CDR2 (germline): MGHDK, SYGVNS. This CDR3 comprises 14 residues. The V gene lost 3 bases and the J gene lost 5 bases, with 13 bases spanning the gap. CDR3 residues: CASSDEGVRETQYF. The DNA for the CDR3 is TGTGCCAGCAGTGATGAGGGGGTGAGGGAGACCCAGTACTTC.

This clone came up a few times. The CDR3 coding sequence is TGTGCCAGCACCTGGGACACGAATAGGGAGACCCAGTACTTC. Amino acids: CASTWDTNRETQYF. V gene TRBV2 combines with J gene TRBJ2-5; TRBD1 is a possible D gene (6 bases). In germline, CDR1 is SNHLY, CDR2 FYNNEI. The CDR3 is 14 residues long. Between the trimmed V and J ends, which lost 7 bases and 5 bases, there was a span of 17 bases.

This chain uses TRBV14 with TRBJ2-3, with D perhaps TRBD1 (5 bases). V was trimmed by 4 bases and J by 2 bases, leaving 16 bases between them. The CDR3 is 16 residues long. The germline V gene encodes CDR1 SGHDN and CDR2 FVKESK. CDR3 nucleotide sequence: TGTGCCAGCAGCCCCACTCCAGGGCTATCCACAGATACGCAGTATTTT. Amino acid sequence: CASSPTPGLSTDTQYF.

This clone came up a few times. The chain carries TRBV7-2 and TRBJ1-3, with D possibly matching TRBD1 (6 bases). The V gene lost 1 base and the J gene lost 4 bases, with 8 bases spanning the gap. CDR3 length equals 14 residues. Germline-derived CDR1 and CDR2 are SGHTA and FQGNSA. CDR3 residues: CASSLGGGGNTIYF. The CDR3 bases are TGTGCCAGCAGCTTAGGCGGGGGCGGAAACACCATATATTTT. Together with reference TRBV7-2 and TRBJ1-3, the CDR3 gives the full variable domain: GAGVSQSPSNKVTEKGKDVELRCDPISGHTALYWYRQSLGQGLEFLIYFQGNSAPDKSGLPSDRFSAERTGGSVSTLTIQRTQQEDSAVYLCASSLGGGGNTIYFGEGSWLTVV.

This clone occurred once. V and J are TRBV16 and TRBJ2-7, with D perhaps TRBD1 (5 bases). V was shortened by 3 bases and J by 1 base, with 19 bases between the two germline ends. This CDR3 comprises 17 residues. The germline CDR1 and CDR2 sequences are KGHSY and FQNENV. CDR3 protein: CASSQPYNQGRSYEQYF. In DNA form, the CDR3 reads TGTGCCAGCAGCCAGCCGTATAACCAGGGTAGGTCCTACGAGCAGTACTTC.

V usage is TRBV14 and J usage is TRBJ2-5; 9 nucleotides agree with TRBD2. CDR3 length equals 13 residues. The V gene's germline CDR1 is SGHDN and CDR2 FVKESK. V dropped 11 bases and J dropped 2; count of bases not matched to a gene: 6. The CDR3 here is CADPGLAQETQYF. As DNA, the CDR3 is TGTGCCGACCCGGGACTAGCTCAAGAGACCCAGTACTTC. Variable domain in full (rest from reference TRBV14 and TRBJ2-5): EAGVTQFPSHSVIEKGQTVTLRCDPISGHDNLYWYRRVMGKEIKFLLHFVKESKQDESGMPNNRFLAERTGGTYSTLKVQPAELEDSGVYFCADPGLAQETQYFGPGTRLLVL.

The chain recombines TRBV5-1 with TRBJ1-2, with D possibly TRBD1 on 6 matching bases. This CDR3 is 15 amino acids long. V lost 4 bases and J lost 4, with 17 bases in between. The V gene's germline CDR1 is SGHRS and CDR2 YFSETQ. In DNA, the CDR3 is TGCGCCAGCAGCCCGGGCTACAGGGCGGGCTATGGCTACACCTTC. Translated, it gives CASSPGYRAGYGYTF. The full variable domain, rest sourced from reference TRBV5-1 and TRBJ1-2, is KAGVTQTPRYLIKTRGQQVTLSCSPISGHRSVSWYQQTPGQGLQFLFEYFSETQRNKGNFPGRFSGRQFSNSRSEMNVSTLELGDSALYLCASSPGYRAGYGYTFGSGTRLTVV.

The chain has TRBV28 and TRBJ2-1, with a tentative D call TRBD1 (6 bases). The germline V and J ends were trimmed by 5 bases and 6 bases, with 14 bases remaining between them. The CDR3 consists of 14 residues. Per germline, CDR1 MDHEN and CDR2 SYDVKM. Here the CDR3 DNA reads TGTGCCAGCAGTGGGGACAAGTCCGCCAATGAGCAGTTCTTC. It translates to CASSGDKSANEQFF.

The chain has TRBV27 and TRBJ2-7; 8 bases line up with TRBD1. Germline CDR1 MNHEY, CDR2 SMNVEV (reference sequence). The J segment lost 5 bases and the V segment lost 0 bases, leaving 15 bases of the junction unmatched. The CDR3 contains 18 residues. This CDR3 reads CASSLSGTGRWGAHEQYF. CDR3 sequence (DNA): TGTGCCAGCAGTTTATCGGGGACAGGAAGGTGGGGGGCCCACGAGCAGTACTTC.

This rearrangement joins TRBV5-1 to TRBJ1-2, with 9 bases matching TRBD1. CDR3 length: 16 residues. Germline assignment: CDR1 SGHRS and CDR2 YFSETQ. The V segment lost 1 base and the J segment 2 bases; nucleotides outside the gene matches: 6. The CDR3 loop is CASSLWAGQGNYGYTF. The CDR3 DNA is TGCGCCAGCAGCTTGTGGGCTGGACAGGGGAACTATGGCTACACCTTC. Based on the CDR3 plus reference TRBV5-1 and TRBJ1-2, the full variable domain is KAGVTQTPRYLIKTRGQQVTLSCSPISGHRSVSWYQQTPGQGLQFLFEYFSETQRNKGNFPGRFSGRQFSNSRSEMNVSTLELGDSALYLCASSLWAGQGNYGYTFGSGTRLTVV.